A single sample gave rise to the 7 T cell receptor beta chains below, sequenced in a study of cytomegalovirus exposure and HLA in healthy donors. 60 Vbeta and 13 Jbeta primers were used in PCR. Repertoires were generated with immunoSEQ multiplex PCR, while TCRdb's copy carries only in-frame clones and drops some. The sample records about 100,000 clones, roughly two thirds being singletons. Sequenced input: PBMCs. These receptors were collected from a man aged 35 to 55 in good health and CMV-seronegative.

This sequence joins TRBV28 and TRBJ1-4; TRBD1 agrees at 10 bases. CDR1 MDHEN and CDR2 SYDVKM come from the germline V gene. J lost 8 bases, V lost 6 bases, and 6 bases had no gene match. This CDR3 is built from 14 residues. The CDR3 region is CASREDRGREKLFF. The DNA of the CDR3 is TGTGCCAGCAGGGAAGACAGGGGGCGGGAAAAACTGTTTTTT.

CDR3 coding DNA: TGTGCCAGCAGTTACTCGAGGCTTTATTTAGGCTACACCTTC. This gives the protein CASSYSRLYLGYTF. The chain links TRBV6-5 to TRBJ1-2; D uncertain. CDR1 is MNHEY and CDR2 is SVGAGI in the germline V gene. Between the trimmed V and J ends, which lost 0 bases and 8 bases, there was a span of 13 bases. The CDR3 covers 14 residues.

The gene calls are TRBV5-6 and TRBJ1-6; D unresolved. The ends were cut back, 2 bases at V and 7 bases at J, with 10 bases in the middle. Germline values: CDR1 SGHDT, CDR2 YYEEEE. This CDR3 is built from 14 residues. CDR3 loop: CASSFLEVNSPLHF. As DNA, the CDR3 is TGTGCCAGCAGCTTTCTGGAGGTAAATTCACCCCTCCACTTT.

This clone has more than one count but fewer than ten. This chain joins TRBV28 and TRBJ1-1; 7 positions agree with TRBD1. Germline V lookup: CDR1 MDHEN, CDR2 SYDVKM. The CDR3 loop spans 13 amino acids. V was pared by 6 bases and J by 3 bases, with 4 bases of the junction left unmatched. The CDR3 DNA reads TGTGCCAGCAGGACAGGGTTGGACACTGAAGCTTTCTTT. It translates to CASRTGLDTEAFF.

The rearrangement joins TRBV27 to TRBJ2-3, with D possibly being TRBD2 (6 bases). V lost 8 bases, J lost 6 bases, and 18 bases lay in between. The CDR3 runs 14 residues. Germline V gives CDR1 MNHEY, CDR2 SMNVEV (reference sequence). This chain's CDR3 is CASGPSLAGDTQYF. The DNA for the CDR3 is TGTGCCAGCGGACCCTCACTTGCGGGGGATACGCAGTATTTT.

The chain joins TRBV18 to TRBJ2-7; a weak D match, TRBD2 (6 bases). There are 14 residues in the CDR3. The V gene lost 3 bases and the J gene lost 6 bases, with 15 bases spanning the gap. The germline CDR1 and CDR2 sequences are KGHSH and LQKENI. The CDR3: CASSPSGLQTEQYF. CDR3 sequence (DNA): TGTGCCAGCTCACCCTCGGGACTTCAGACCGAGCAGTACTTC. The variable domain in full, completed from reference TRBV18 and TRBJ2-7, reads NAGVMQNPRHLVRRRGQEARLRCSPMKGHSHVYWYRQLPEEGLKFMVYLQKENIIDESGMPKERFSAEFPKEGPSILRIQQVVRGDSAAYFCASSPSGLQTEQYFGPGTRLTVT.

V gene TRBV6-1 combines with J gene TRBJ1-4, with D uncertain. The CDR3 extends over 14 amino acids. V lost 5 bases to trimming and J lost 0 bases, with 7 bases between them. Germline V CDR1 and CDR2: MNHNS, SASEGT. The CDR3 DNA follows: TGTGCCAGCAGTCGCGGGACAACTAATGAAAAACTGTTTTTT. Translation: CASSRGTTNEKLFF.